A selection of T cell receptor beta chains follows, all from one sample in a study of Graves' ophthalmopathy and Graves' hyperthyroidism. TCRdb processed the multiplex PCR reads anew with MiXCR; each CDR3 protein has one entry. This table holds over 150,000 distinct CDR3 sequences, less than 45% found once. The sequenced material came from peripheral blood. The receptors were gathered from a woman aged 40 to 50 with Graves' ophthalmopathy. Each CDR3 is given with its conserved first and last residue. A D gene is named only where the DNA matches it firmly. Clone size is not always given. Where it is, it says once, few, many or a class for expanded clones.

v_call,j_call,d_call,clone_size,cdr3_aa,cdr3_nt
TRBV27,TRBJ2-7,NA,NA,CASSLSSPPTYEQYF,TGTGCCAGCAGTTTATCTTCCCCACCTACCTACGAGCAGTACTTC
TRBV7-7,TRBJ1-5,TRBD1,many,CASSPGQGGSNQPQHF,TGTGCTAGCAGCCCGGGACAGGGGGGAAGCAATCAGCCCCAGCATTTT
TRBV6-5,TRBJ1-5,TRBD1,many,CASSSSGQGNQPQHF,TGTGCCAGCAGTTCGTCAGGACAGGGCAATCAGCCCCAGCATTTT
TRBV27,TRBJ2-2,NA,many,CASSLNHVVGELFF,TGTGCCAGCAGTTTAAATCACGTGGTCGGGGAGCTGTTTTTT
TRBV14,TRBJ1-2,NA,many,CASSQGPNYGYTF,TGTGCCAGCAGCCAGGGACCTAACTATGGCTACACCTTC
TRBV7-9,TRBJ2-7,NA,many,CASSLTSPYEQYF,TGTGCCAGCAGCTTGACCTCCCCTTACGAGCAGTACTTC
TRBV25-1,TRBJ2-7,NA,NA,CASSDTTSDLWEQYF,TGTGCCAGCAGTGATACGACCTCGGACCTCTGGGAGCAGTACTTC
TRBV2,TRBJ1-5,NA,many,CASSGSLGRRQPQHF,TGTGCCAGCAGTGGATCGTTGGGACGGCGACAGCCCCAGCATTTT
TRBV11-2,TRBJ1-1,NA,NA,CASSLYSQSTFF,TGTGCCAGCAGTCTATATTCACAGTCAACTTTCTTT
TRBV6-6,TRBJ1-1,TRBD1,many,CASRIDREGTEAFF,TGTGCCAGCAGGATCGACAGGGAGGGCACTGAAGCTTTCTTT
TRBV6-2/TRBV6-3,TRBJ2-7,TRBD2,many,CASSYGGRPYEQYF,TGTGCCAGCAGTTACGGCGGGAGGCCCTACGAGCAGTACTTC
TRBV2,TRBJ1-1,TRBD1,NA,CASRQTGEGTEAFF,TGTGCCAGCAGACAAACAGGGGAGGGCACTGAAGCTTTCTTT
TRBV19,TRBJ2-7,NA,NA,CASSIDLGQPTHGEQYF,TGTGCCAGTAGTATAGATCTCGGACAGCCCACTCACGGCGAGCAGTACTTC
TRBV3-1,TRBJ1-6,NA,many,CASSQYPRAVNSPLHF,TGTGCCAGCAGCCAGTACCCCCGGGCCGTTAATTCACCCCTCCACTTT
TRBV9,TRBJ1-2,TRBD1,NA,CASSFSTGSYSGYTF,TGTGCCAGCAGCTTCTCGACAGGGAGCTACTCTGGCTACACCTTC
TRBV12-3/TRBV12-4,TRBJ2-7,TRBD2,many,CASSRTSNYEQYF,TGTGCCAGCAGTCGGACTAGCAACTACGAGCAGTACTTC
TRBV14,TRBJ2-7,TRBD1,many,CASGQGYEQYF,TGTGCCAGTGGACAGGGCTACGAGCAGTACTTC
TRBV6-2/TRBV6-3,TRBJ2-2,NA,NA,CASSYGGGGELFF,TGTGCCAGCAGTTACGGGGGTGGCGGGGAGCTGTTTTTT
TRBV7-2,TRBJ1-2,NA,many,CASSLERGALGYTF,TGTGCCAGCAGCTTAGAGAGAGGGGCGCTTGGCTACACCTTC
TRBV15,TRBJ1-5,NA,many,CATSRAGPNSNQPQHF,TGTGCCACCAGCAGAGCGGGACCGAATAGCAATCAGCCCCAGCATTTT
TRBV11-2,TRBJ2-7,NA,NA,CASSFDWRAYEQYF,TGTGCCAGCAGCTTCGACTGGAGAGCCTACGAGCAGTACTTC
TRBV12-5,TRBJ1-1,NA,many,CASSDRPNTEAFF,TGTGCTAGTTCAGACCGACCGAACACTGAAGCTTTCTTT
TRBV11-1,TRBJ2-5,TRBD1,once,CASSRDRIGETQYF,TGTGCCAGCAGCCGGGACAGGATTGGCGAGACCCAGTACTTC
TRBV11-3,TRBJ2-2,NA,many,CASSGLATGELFF,TGTGCCAGCAGCGGACTGGCAACCGGGGAGCTGTTTTTT
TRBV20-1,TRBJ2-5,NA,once,CSAIAEGGETQYF,TGCAGTGCCATAGCGGAGGGGGGAGAGACCCAGTACTTC
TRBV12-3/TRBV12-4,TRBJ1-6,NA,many,CASSFQGTYSPLHF,TGTGCCAGCAGTTTCCAAGGGACCTATTCACCCCTCCACTTT
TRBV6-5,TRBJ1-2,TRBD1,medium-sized,CATSQGANYGYTF,TGTGCCACCTCCCAGGGGGCCAACTATGGCTACACCTTC
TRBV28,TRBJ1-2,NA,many,CASSLRFNYGYTF,TGTGCCAGCAGTTTGCGGTTTAATTATGGCTACACCTTC
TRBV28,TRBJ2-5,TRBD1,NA,CASSSWDRGRLVYETQYF,TGTGCCAGCAGTTCGTGGGACAGGGGTAGGCTGGTTTATGAGACCCAGTACTTC
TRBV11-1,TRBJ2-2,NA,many,CASSLWTAGELFF,TGTGCCAGCAGCTTATGGACGGCCGGGGAGCTGTTTTTT
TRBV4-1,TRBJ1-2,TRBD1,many,CASSQKPGTDVYGYTF,TGCGCCAGCAGCCAAAAACCCGGGACAGACGTTTATGGCTACACCTTC
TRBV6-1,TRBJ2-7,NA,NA,CASSHGANEQYF,TGTGCCAGCAGTCATGGGGCAAACGAGCAGTACTTC
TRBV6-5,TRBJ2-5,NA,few,CASSYLEGETQYF,TGTGCCAGCAGTTACCTAGAGGGAGAGACCCAGTACTTC
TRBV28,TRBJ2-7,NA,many,CASSHYEQYF,TGTGCCAGCAGCCACTACGAGCAGTACTTC
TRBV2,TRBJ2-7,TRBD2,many,CTSGPGGPWYEQYF,TGTACCAGCGGGCCGGGAGGGCCTTGGTACGAGCAGTACTTC
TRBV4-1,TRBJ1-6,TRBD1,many,CASSLIPGQGFSPLHF,TGCGCCAGCAGCCTCATACCGGGACAGGGTTTTTCACCCCTCCACTTT
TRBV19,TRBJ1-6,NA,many,CASSMAINSPLHF,TGTGCCAGTAGTATGGCGATTAATTCACCCCTCCACTTT
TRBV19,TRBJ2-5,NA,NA,CASSSEQGKETQYF,TGTGCCAGTAGTAGCGAACAGGGAAAAGAGACCCAGTACTTC
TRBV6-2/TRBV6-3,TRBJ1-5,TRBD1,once,CASSSPRGQGAQPQHF,TGTGCCAGCAGTTCCCCCCGGGGACAGGGTGCTCAGCCCCAGCATTTT
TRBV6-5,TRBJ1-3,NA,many,CASHRRDSGNTIYF,TGTGCCAGCCATCGACGGGACTCTGGAAACACCATATATTTT
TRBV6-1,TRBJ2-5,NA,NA,CASSPNPGRTQETQYF,TGTGCCAGCTCTCCAAACCCGGGACGTACTCAAGAGACCCAGTACTTC
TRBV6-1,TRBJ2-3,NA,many,CASSGGGNSDTQYF,TGTGCCAGCAGTGGAGGCGGTAACTCAGATACGCAGTATTTT
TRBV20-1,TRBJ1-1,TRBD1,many,CSASTGTGFGAFF,TGCAGTGCAAGTACCGGGACAGGGTTTGGAGCTTTCTTT
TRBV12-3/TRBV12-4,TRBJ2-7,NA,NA,CASSAYNEQYF,TGTGCCAGCAGTGCCTACAACGAGCAGTACTTC
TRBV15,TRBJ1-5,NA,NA,CATSRRDYSNQPQHF,TGTGCCACCAGCCGCAGGGACTATAGCAATCAGCCCCAGCATTTT
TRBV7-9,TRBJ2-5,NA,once,CASSSLDGQETQYF,TGTGCCAGCAGCTCTCTGGACGGGCAAGAGACCCAGTACTTC
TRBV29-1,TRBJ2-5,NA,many,CSGATESETQYF,TGCAGCGGGGCGACAGAGAGCGAGACCCAGTACTTC
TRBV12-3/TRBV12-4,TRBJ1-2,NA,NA,CASSFSQDYGYTF,TGTGCCAGCAGTTTTAGTCAGGACTATGGCTACACCTTC
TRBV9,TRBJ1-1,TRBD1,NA,CASSVSGGTGGLNTEAFF,TGTGCCAGCAGCGTATCTGGTGGGACAGGGGGCCTGAACACTGAAGCTTTCTTT
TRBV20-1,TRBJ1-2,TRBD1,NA,CSASSPGQGANYGYTF,TGCAGTGCTAGTAGTCCGGGACAGGGGGCAAACTATGGCTACACCTTC
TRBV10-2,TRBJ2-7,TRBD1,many,CASSESTGGQYF,TGCGCCAGCAGTGAGTCGACAGGGGGGCAGTACTTC
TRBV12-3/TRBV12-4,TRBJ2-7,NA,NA,CASKPGLYEQYF,TGTGCCAGCAAACCCGGCCTCTACGAGCAGTACTTC
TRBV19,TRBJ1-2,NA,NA,CATNRIGGGYGYTF,TGTGCCACCAACCGGATCGGGGGCGGCTATGGCTACACCTTC
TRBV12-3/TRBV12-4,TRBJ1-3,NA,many,CASSFGSSGNTIYF,TGTGCCAGCAGTTTTGGGAGCTCTGGAAACACCATATATTTT
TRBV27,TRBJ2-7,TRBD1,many,CASSRTGGSYEQYF,TGTGCCAGCAGTCGGACAGGGGGGTCCTACGAGCAGTACTTC
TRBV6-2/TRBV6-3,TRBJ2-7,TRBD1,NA,CASSLSGGMSEQYF,TGTGCCAGCAGTTTATCAGGGGGTATGAGCGAGCAGTACTTC
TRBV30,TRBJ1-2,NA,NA,CAWSGPAINYGYTF,TGTGCCTGGAGTGGCCCCGCGATTAACTATGGCTACACCTTC
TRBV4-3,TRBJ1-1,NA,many,CASSQGQANTEAFF,TGCGCCAGCAGCCAAGGGCAGGCAAACACTGAAGCTTTCTTT
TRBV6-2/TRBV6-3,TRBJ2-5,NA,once,CASAAVEETQYF,TGTGCCAGCGCCGCAGTTGAAGAGACCCAGTACTTC